The rows below give T cell receptor beta chains drawn from one sample of a study of neoadjuvant nivolumab and ipilimumab in lung cancer. Assay used: immunoSEQ multiplex PCR; TCRdb lists only in-frame clones, some missing. Here the sample spans roughly 9,000 clones, approximately 75% being singletons. The starting material was tumor tissue, obtained after neoadjuvant nivolumab, alone or with ipilimumab, at or shortly before surgery. The receptors originated from an adult with non-small cell lung cancer. The CDR3 runs from the conserved cysteine through the conserved F or W. The order of the fields is J gene, clone size, D gene, V gene, CDR3 protein, CDR3 DNA. A D gene is named only where the DNA matches it firmly. Clone size is shown for a subset of rows, as once, few, many or a class of expanded clone.

J: TRBJ2-1; size: .; D: .; V: TRBV11-2; CDR3: CASSLVDSYNEQFF; DNA: TGTGCCAGCAGCTTAGTGGACTCCTACAATGAGCAGTTCTTC
J: TRBJ1-1; size: once; D: .; V: TRBV10-2; CDR3: CASSESWGTRPLNTEAFF; DNA: TGCGCCAGCAGTGAGTCGTGGGGGACTCGCCCCTTGAACACTGAAGCTTTCTTT
J: TRBJ2-7; size: once; D: TRBD2; V: TRBV4-2; CDR3: CASSQAIGGGPSSYEQYF; DNA: TGTGCCAGCAGCCAAGCAATCGGCGGGGGACCGAGCTCCTACGAGCAGTACTTC
J: TRBJ2-1; size: .; D: TRBD1; V: TRBV28; CDR3: CASSLGTAPHLKYNEQFF; DNA: TGTGCCAGCAGTTTAGGGACAGCCCCCCACCTCAAATACAATGAGCAGTTCTTC
J: TRBJ1-5; size: once; D: TRBD1; V: TRBV11-2; CDR3: CASSLDGQGYQPQHF; DNA: TGTGCCAGCAGCTTAGATGGACAGGGCTATCAGCCCCAGCATTTT
J: TRBJ1-3; size: .; D: .; V: TRBV18; CDR3: CASSPLEKSSGNTIYF; DNA: TGTGCCAGCTCACCACTGGAGAAGAGCTCTGGAAACACCATATATTTT
J: TRBJ2-7; size: .; D: TRBD1; V: TRBV4-3; CDR3: CASSQVGTAYEQYF; DNA: TGCGCCAGCAGCCAAGTTGGGACAGCCTACGAGCAGTACTTC
J: TRBJ2-3; size: .; D: TRBD1; V: TRBV18; CDR3: CASSPPSGQDTQYF; DNA: TGTGCCAGCTCACCCCCATCGGGACAGGATACGCAGTATTTT
J: TRBJ2-1; size: .; D: .; V: TRBV5-1; CDR3: CASSSRQSYNEQFF; DNA: TGCGCCAGCAGCTCAAGACAGTCCTACAATGAGCAGTTCTTC
J: TRBJ2-5; size: .; D: .; V: TRBV7-8; CDR3: CASSRGRVQETQYF; DNA: TGTGCCAGCAGCCGAGGACGGGTCCAAGAGACCCAGTACTTC
J: TRBJ2-3; size: .; D: .; V: TRBV7-8; CDR3: CASSFSDTQYF; DNA: TGTGCCAGCAGCTTCTCAGATACGCAGTATTTT
J: TRBJ1-1; size: few; D: .; V: TRBV9; CDR3: CASSVVGPGKRDTEAFF; DNA: TGTGCCAGCAGCGTAGTAGGACCCGGGAAACGGGACACTGAAGCTTTCTTT
J: TRBJ2-7; size: few; D: TRBD1; V: TRBV7-2; CDR3: CASSSGQGAGEQYF; DNA: TGTGCCAGCAGCTCAGGACAGGGGGCTGGAGAGCAGTACTTC
J: TRBJ2-2; size: .; D: .; V: TRBV5-1; CDR3: CASRPNTGELFF; DNA: TGCGCCAGCAGGCCCAACACCGGGGAGCTGTTTTTT
J: TRBJ2-3; size: .; D: TRBD2; V: TRBV7-9; CDR3: CASSAGLAGGSRSDTQYF; DNA: TGTGCCAGCAGCGCGGGACTAGCGGGCGGGTCGAGGTCAGATACGCAGTATTTT
J: TRBJ2-1; size: .; D: .; V: TRBV10-1; CDR3: CASSESYLASYNEQFF; DNA: TGCGCCAGCAGTGAAAGCTACCTGGCCTCCTACAATGAGCAGTTCTTC
J: TRBJ2-7; size: .; D: TRBD2; V: TRBV6-5; CDR3: CASSYRLAGGYEQYF; DNA: TGTGCCAGCAGTTACAGACTAGCGGGAGGGTACGAGCAGTACTTC
J: TRBJ2-3; size: .; D: TRBD2; V: TRBV6-5; CDR3: CASRLAGSDTQYF; DNA: TGTGCCAGCAGACTAGCGGGATCAGATACGCAGTATTTT
J: TRBJ2-3; size: .; D: .; V: TRBV11-3; CDR3: CASSLGMGVEDTQYF; DNA: TGTGCCAGCAGCTTAGGTATGGGAGTGGAAGATACGCAGTATTTT
J: TRBJ1-2; size: .; D: .; V: TRBV7-9; CDR3: CASGSYEAHGYTF; DNA: TGTGCCAGCGGGTCATACGAGGCGCATGGCTACACCTTC